The 10 T cell receptor beta chains below were found in one sample sequenced in a study of cytomegalovirus exposure and HLA in healthy donors. The PCR was carried out with 60 Vbeta primers and 13 Jbeta primers. Here immunoSEQ multiplex PCR was the method, and the copy in TCRdb shows in-frame clones only, minus some. The sample gives approximately 210,000 clones, over 80% of which show up once; 1.3% is in the top ten. Sequencing was carried out using PBMCs. These receptors were obtained from a man aged 30 to 39 in good health and CMV-seronegative.

J is TRBJ2-3 and V is TRBV2; D might be TRBD2 (6 bases). The V end was cut by 7 bases, the J end by 0 bases, with 11 bases between. This CDR3 has 14 amino acids. Germline-derived CDR1 and CDR2 are SNHLY and FYNNEI. The chain's CDR3 is CASMRGYSTDTQYF. CDR3 sequence (DNA): TGTGCCAGCATGCGGGGATATAGCACAGATACGCAGTATTTT.

This chain connects TRBV21-1 to TRBJ2-1; whether TRBD2, the table's D call, matches the DNA was not checked. TRBV21-1 corresponds to a pseudogene. This CDR3 region has 17 residues. The CDR3 protein is CASSRKPPGGAINEQFF. The CDR3 region has the DNA TGTGCCAGCAGCAGAAAACCTCCTGGGGGGGCGATCAATGAGCAGTTCTTC.

V usage is TRBV11-2 and J usage is TRBJ2-7, with 7 bases matching TRBD2. In germline, CDR1 is SGHAT, CDR2 FQNNGV. Trimming took 7 bases from V and 7 from J; bases not matched to a gene: 16. The CDR3 extends over 15 amino acids. The CDR3 DNA sequence: TGTGCCAGCACCAACGTCGGGACTACCTACGGGGAGCAGTACTTC. Translated: CASTNVGTTYGEQYF. Using reference TRBV11-2 and TRBJ2-7 for the parts outside the CDR3, the full variable domain is EAGVAQSPRYKIIEKRQSVAFWCNPISGHATLYWYQQILGQGPKLLIQFQNNGVVDDSQLPKDRFSAERLKGVDSTLKIQPAKLEDSAVYLCASTNVGTTYGEQYFGPGTRLTVT.

The rearrangement joins TRBV19 to TRBJ2-5; the match to TRBD1 covers 7 bases. Germline CDR1 reads LNHDA; CDR2 reads SQIVND (reference sequence). J gave up 4 bases and V 6 bases, and 8 bases lay outside the gene matches. The CDR3 length is 14 residues. The CDR3 reads CASRGGRAGETQYF. DNA for the CDR3: TGTGCCAGTAGAGGGGGCAGGGCAGGAGAGACCCAGTACTTC.

The rearrangement uses TRBV7-6 and TRBJ1-6, with D hard to call. The CDR3 extends over 13 amino acids. In germline, CDR1 is SGHVS, CDR2 FNYEAQ. V gave up 6 bases and J gave up 6 bases, with 9 bases separating them. This CDR3 reads CASRGGSNSPLHF. In DNA form, the CDR3 reads TGTGCCAGCAGGGGCGGGTCTAATTCACCCCTCCACTTT.

V and J are TRBV5-4 and TRBJ2-7; the D gene is possibly TRBD1 (6 bases). The germline CDR1 and CDR2 sequences are SGHNT and YYREEE (reference sequence). The V end lost 3 bases, the J end lost 2 bases, and 15 bases lay between the germline ends. There are 15 residues in the CDR3. CDR3 bases: TGTGCCAGCAGCTCCTTGACAGGCCGTGCCTACGAGCAGTACTTC. Its translation is CASSSLTGRAYEQYF. The whole variable domain, filled in from reference TRBV5-4 and TRBJ2-7, reads ETGVTQSPTHLIKTRGQQVTLRCSSQSGHNTVSWYQQALGQGPQFIFQYYREEENGRGNFPPRFSGLQFPNYSSELNVNALELDDSALYLCASSSLTGRAYEQYFGPGTRLTVT.

J is TRBJ2-3 and V is TRBV5-1; 8 bases agree with TRBD2. The CDR3 spans 15 residues. V shed 2 bases and J 2 bases; nucleotides not matched to a gene: 4. CDR1 SGHRS and CDR2 YFSETQ come from the germline V gene. CDR3 sequence: CASSLAGDYTDTQYF. The CDR3 region has the DNA TGCGCCAGCAGCTTAGCGGGGGATTACACAGATACGCAGTATTTT.

This clone is a singleton in its sample. The rearrangement links TRBV2 to TRBJ1-2, with D unclear. Trimming shortened V by 8 bases and J by 1 base, and 5 bases separated the two germline ends. CDR3 length: 11 residues. Germline CDR1 reads SNHLY; CDR2 reads FYNNEI. DNA for the CDR3: TGTGCCAGCCAGATTAACTATGGCTACACCTTC. Its protein product is CASQINYGYTF.

This sequence joins TRBV7-2 and TRBJ2-1, with D maybe TRBD1 (6 bases). Germline V gene sequence: CDR1 SGHTA, CDR2 FQGNSA. The germline V and J ends were trimmed by 6 bases and 7 bases, with 19 bases remaining between them. The CDR3 extends over 15 amino acids. DNA for the CDR3: TGTGCCAGCAGGGAGACAGGCTACCCAGGGAATGAGCAGTTCTTC. This gives the protein CASRETGYPGNEQFF.

The chain carries TRBV6-1 and TRBJ1-5; weak D call: TRBD1 (6 bases). Germline loops: CDR1 MNHNS, CDR2 SASEGT. V was trimmed by 6 bases and J by 0 bases, leaving 12 bases between them. This CDR3 region has 15 residues. CDR3 sequence (DNA): TGTGCCAGCAGCCTGGACAGAAATAGCAATCAGCCCCAGCATTTT. It encodes CASSLDRNSNQPQHF.